A single sample is the source of the 21 T cell receptor beta chains below, sequenced in a study of T cell responses to AZD1222 COVID-19 vaccine (dated by TCRdb to the early 2020s). The time point label of this sample denotes: baseline before first vaccination. Libraries were prepared through the immunoSEQ multiplex PCR assay. TCRdb obtained this table from immuneACCESS and retained in-frame rearrangements with V and J assigned. These tables miss some clones; where compared with another copy, unresolved V genes account for less than half of the shortfall, and the remainder is unexplained. The sample profile shows approximately 150,000 clones; roughly 91% of them were found once. Roughly 4.9% of the sample goes to the ten largest clones. The specimen was peripheral blood, collected on day 0 of AZD1222 vaccination. The receptors stem from an adult in good health.

The rearrangement links TRBV19 to TRBJ2-6; TRBD1 aligns across 10 bases. Losses at the gene ends were 6 bases for V and 0 bases for J; bases not matched to a gene: 8. Germline CDR1 LNHDA, CDR2 SQIVND (reference sequence). The CDR3 spans 18 residues. DNA for the CDR3: TGTGCCAGTAGGATGGAGGGGACAGGGGCCTCTGGGGCCAACGTCCTGACTTTC. Translating gives CASRMEGTGASGANVLTF.

The J gene is TRBJ2-7, the V gene TRBV29-1; 8 bases align to TRBD1. V was clipped by 6 bases and J by 6 bases; unmatched bases: 7. CDR3 size: 12 residues. Germline CDR1 SQVTM, CDR2 ANQGSEA. This chain's CDR3 is CSVGTGPGEQYF. The CDR3 nucleotides read TGCAGCGTGGGGACAGGCCCAGGCGAGCAGTACTTC.

V and J are TRBV25-1 and TRBJ1-2, with D possibly matching TRBD1 (5 bases). CDR1 MGHDK and CDR2 SYGVNS come from the germline V gene. The CDR3 runs to 15 residues. V was shortened by 10 bases and J by 3 bases, with 21 bases between the two germline ends. For the CDR3, the DNA is TGTGCCAACTGCCTCCCGAACAGGCGGTACTATGGCTACACCTTC. Translation gives CANCLPNRRYYGYTF.

V is TRBV16 and J is TRBJ1-1; D call uncertain. With 1 base removed from V and 7 bases from J, the gap between germline ends came to 16 bases. CDR3 length: 15 residues. Germline-derived CDR1 and CDR2 are KGHSY and FQNENV. The chain's CDR3 is CASSQFLGVGGEAFF. The CDR3 coding sequence is TGTGCCAGCAGCCAATTCTTAGGTGTCGGAGGTGAAGCTTTCTTT. The entire variable domain, with the rest obtained from reference TRBV16 and TRBJ1-1, is as follows: GEEVAQTPKHLVRGEGQKAKLYCAPIKGHSYVFWYQQVLKNEFKFLISFQNENVFDETGMPKERFSAKCLPNSPCSLEIQATKLEDSAVYFCASSQFLGVGGEAFFGQGTRLTVV.

The chain is built from TRBV2 and TRBJ1-2, with D maybe TRBD1 (5 bases). The CDR3 has 14 residues. V shed 3 bases and J shed 5 bases, with 13 bases lying between them. Germline CDR1 is SNHLY and CDR2 is FYNNEI. The CDR3 DNA sequence: TGTGCCAGCAGTGATCCAGGGACCCATTATGGCTACACCTTC. Encoded protein: CASSDPGTHYGYTF.

The CDR3 DNA follows: TGCGCCAGCAGCAAAGAGACAGGGGCGAATCAGCCCCAGCATTTT. It translates to CASSKETGANQPQHF. V usage is TRBV5-1 and J usage is TRBJ1-5; 8 bases fit TRBD1. V lost 4 bases to trimming and J lost 4 bases; unmatched junction nucleotides: 7. The germline gives CDR1 SGHRS, CDR2 YFSETQ. This CDR3 is built from 15 residues.

The chain joins TRBV10-3 to TRBJ2-7; 9 nucleotides agree with TRBD1. This CDR3 has 14 amino acids. Per germline, CDR1 ENHRY and CDR2 SYGVKD. V shed 5 bases, J shed 4 bases, and the junction held 6 bases outside the gene matches. The DNA for the CDR3 is TGTGCCATCAGTCCGACAGGGGGAACTTACGAGCAGTACTTC. It specifies CAISPTGGTYEQYF.

V gene TRBV5-1 combines with J gene TRBJ2-3; 14 bases map to TRBD2. The length of the CDR3 is 19 residues. Germline CDR1 reads SGHRS; CDR2 reads YFSETQ. Germline trimming cut 6 bases from V and 2 bases from J; bases unmatched to any gene: 14. DNA of the CDR3: TGCGCCAGCAACACAGGGAATGGACTAGCGGGAGGTTCCACAGATACGCAGTATTTT. Its translation: CASNTGNGLAGGSTDTQYF. Filled out from reference TRBV5-1 and TRBJ2-3, the complete variable domain reads KAGVTQTPRYLIKTRGQQVTLSCSPISGHRSVSWYQQTPGQGLQFLFEYFSETQRNKGNFPGRFSGRQFSNSRSEMNVSTLELGDSALYLCASNTGNGLAGGSTDTQYFGPGTRLTVL.

The CDR3 nucleotides are TGTGCCAGTAGTCCCGACGGACAGCCCAATCAGCCCCAGCATTTT. Its translation is CASSPDGQPNQPQHF. V is TRBV19 and J is TRBJ1-5, with D possibly TRBD1 on 6 matching bases. In germline, CDR1 is LNHDA, CDR2 SQIVND (reference sequence). The CDR3 contains 15 residues. Trimming stripped 5 bases from V and 3 bases from J, with 14 bases between.

This chain connects TRBV4-1 to TRBJ2-7; D is unresolved. CDR3 length equals 16 residues. Trimming shortened V by 1 base and J by 0 bases, and 13 bases separated the two germline ends. The germline V gene has CDR1 MGHRA and CDR2 YSYEKL. DNA for the CDR3: TGCGCCAGCAGCCAAGGTCAAGCCGTCAGCTCCTACGAGCAGTACTTC. As protein: CASSQGQAVSSYEQYF.

V usage is TRBV6-2 or TRBV6-3 and J usage is TRBJ1-1; 7 bases fit TRBD1. Germline CDR1 and CDR2: MNHEY and SVGEGT. The CDR3 extends over 15 amino acids. The ends lost 6 bases at V and 4 bases at J; junction bases unmatched: 11. As DNA, the CDR3 is TGTGCCAGCAGCCTTTACCGGGACAGCGGCACTGAAGCTTTCTTT. Translated, it gives CASSLYRDSGTEAFF.

The V gene is TRBV10-3, the J gene TRBJ1-3; D possibly corresponds to TRBD1 (5 bases). The CDR3 extends over 15 amino acids. Looked up from germline, CDR1 is ENHRY and CDR2 is SYGVKD. V was trimmed by 6 bases and J by 1 base, leaving 13 bases between them. CDR3 amino acids: CAISTRGGSGNTIYF. DNA for the CDR3: TGTGCCATCAGCACCCGGGGGGGTTCTGGAAACACCATATATTTT.

The chain has TRBV19 and TRBJ1-5; D is unresolved. The CDR3 is 14 amino acids. Trimming shortened V by 3 bases and J by 4 bases, and 10 bases separated the two germline ends. CDR1 and CDR2 from the germline V gene are LNHDA and SQIVND (reference sequence). The CDR3 reads CASSIGQYNQPQHF. The CDR3 DNA sequence: TGTGCCAGTAGTATTGGGCAGTATAATCAGCCCCAGCATTTT.

The chain employs TRBV6-5 and TRBJ2-3, with D unclear. The V end lost 7 bases, the J end lost 2 bases, and 7 bases lay between the germline ends. Germline V gene sequence: CDR1 MNHEY, CDR2 SVGAGI. This CDR3 has 12 residues. In DNA, the CDR3 is TGTGCCAGCAAAGAGGACACAGATACGCAGTATTTT. Residues: CASKEDTDTQYF.

V gene TRBV6-2 or TRBV6-3 combines with J gene TRBJ2-7; no firm D call. The germline V gene encodes CDR1 MNHEY and CDR2 SVGEGT. Trimming left V 5 bases short and J 0 bases short, with 11 bases between. The CDR3 loop spans 14 amino acids. The CDR3 is CASSVTDPSYEQYF. CDR3 bases: TGTGCCAGCAGTGTGACGGACCCCTCCTACGAGCAGTACTTC.

V and J are TRBV6-1 and TRBJ1-1; TRBD1 might be the D (6 bases). Germline values: CDR1 MNHNS, CDR2 SASEGT. V was cut by 1 base and J by 2 bases, with 11 bases left in between. This CDR3 has 15 amino acids. Here the CDR3 DNA reads TGTGCCAGCAGTGAAGAAGGGGGGCCCAACACTGAAGCTTTCTTT. Translation: CASSEEGGPNTEAFF.

The rearrangement links TRBV7-2 to TRBJ1-6, with D perhaps TRBD1 (5 bases). This CDR3 is 13 amino acids long. Looked up from germline, CDR1 is SGHTA and CDR2 is FQGNSA. Trimming pared 4 bases from V and 8 bases from J, leaving 9 bases between. The CDR3 bases are TGTGCCAGCAGCTCCAAGGGGTATTCACCCCTCCACTTT. Residues: CASSSKGYSPLHF.

The J gene is TRBJ2-3, the V gene TRBV10-3; no firm D call. The V gene's germline CDR1 is ENHRY and CDR2 SYGVKD. CDR3 length equals 14 residues. The V end lost 4 bases, the J end lost 3 bases, and 11 bases lay between the germline ends. The CDR3 is CAISVSVETDTQYF. The CDR3 DNA sequence: TGTGCCATCAGTGTGAGTGTGGAAACAGATACGCAGTATTTT.

The V gene is TRBV3-1 (or the pseudogene TRBV3-2), the J gene TRBJ1-2, with TRBD1 identical over 8 bases. From germline, CDR1 is LGHDT and CDR2 YNNKEL (reference sequence). This CDR3 is built from 16 residues. The J segment lost 3 bases and the V segment lost 4 bases, leaving 10 bases of the junction unmatched. The CDR3 here is CASSRGQGGGYYGYTF. CDR3 DNA sequence: TGTGCCAGCAGCCGCGGACAGGGAGGGGGTTACTATGGCTACACCTTC.

The chain links TRBV18 to TRBJ2-7, with D perhaps TRBD2 (5 bases). CDR1 and CDR2 from the germline V gene are KGHSH and LQKENI. The CDR3 spans 13 residues. Trimming took off 3 bases at V and 6 bases at J, with 12 bases between the two ends. CDR3 coding DNA: TGTGCCAGCTCACCCTCGGCGGGTTCCGAGCAGTACTTC. Translating it yields CASSPSAGSEQYF.

V and J are TRBV6-5 and TRBJ2-3; D uncertain. V was shortened by 6 bases and J by 4 bases, with 14 bases between the two germline ends. CDR1 and CDR2 (germline): MNHEY, SVGAGI. This CDR3 is built from 14 residues. For the CDR3, the DNA is TGTGCCAGCAGCCGCGGAGTGGGCGCAGATACGCAGTATTTT. Amino acids: CASSRGVGADTQYF.